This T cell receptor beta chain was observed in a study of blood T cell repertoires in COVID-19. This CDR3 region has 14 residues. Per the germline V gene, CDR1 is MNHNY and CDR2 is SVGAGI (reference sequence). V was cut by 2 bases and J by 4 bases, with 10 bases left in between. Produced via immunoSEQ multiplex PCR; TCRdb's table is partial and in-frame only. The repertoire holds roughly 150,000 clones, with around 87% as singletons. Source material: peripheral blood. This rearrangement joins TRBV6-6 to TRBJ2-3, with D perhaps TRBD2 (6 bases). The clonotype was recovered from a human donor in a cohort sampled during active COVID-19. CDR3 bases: TGTGCCAGCAGTTACAGGCGGGGTGCAGATACGCAGTATTTT. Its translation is CASSYRRGADTQYF.